This TCR beta chain was identified in a study of T-cell memory formation after mild COVID-19. Overall study: Clusters of TCRs were largely donor specific.

This clonotype showed up just a few times. Its antigen is not known. Each CDR3 protein is one row after TCRdb ran MiXCR on the 5' RACE reads. The table has about 100,000 distinct CDR3 sequences, 15% to 20% seen once. V was clipped by 2 bases and J by 1 base, with 5 bases between them. Germline V lookup: CDR1 MNHEY, CDR2 SVGAGI. This CDR3 region has 13 residues. Overall study results and limits: Day 15 to 85 contracting clones showed balanced CD4/CD8; day 15 to 37 expanders favored CD4+. For contracting clones, CD4+ ones sat mainly in CM and EM, CD8+ in EMRA. Second-wave clones that peaked on day 37 lacked confirmed SARS-CoV-2 specificity.

This receptor was identified in a man between 18 and 35 years old who had mild COVID-19 (a few samples of this study predate the infection). Cell type and time point are not known. The specimen was PBMCs or a T cell subset sorted from them (not recorded which). V gene TRBV6-5 combines with J gene TRBJ1-1; D remains ambiguous. CDR3 sequence: CASSYEQNTEAFF. DNA for the CDR3: TGTGCCAGCAGTTACGAGCAGAACACTGAAGCTTTCTTT.